A single sample is the source of the 13 T cell receptor beta chains below, sequenced in a study of OX40 agonist ivuxolimab in advanced cancers. Assay: immunoSEQ multiplex PCR; the TCRdb copy retains only in-frame clones and omits some. This repertoire shows about 75,000 clones, roughly nine tenths found once; its top ten account for roughly 0.38%. This sample comprised CD4+ or CD8+ T cells sorted from blood, obtained in a trial of the OX40 agonist ivuxolimab. These receptor sequences come from an adult with an advanced solid tumor such as melanoma, head and neck, liver or kidney cancer.

The sample holds one count of this clone. The V and J genes are TRBV5-1 and TRBJ2-7; a possible D gene is TRBD2 (6 bases). CDR3 length equals 14 residues. V was trimmed by 4 bases and J by 2 bases, leaving 13 bases between them. CDR1 SGHRS and CDR2 YFSETQ come from the germline V gene. CDR3 nucleotides: TGCGCCAGCAGCCCTTTATCGGGAGCCTACGAGCAGTACTTC. Protein product: CASSPLSGAYEQYF.

V gene TRBV29-1 combines with J gene TRBJ1-4; perhaps TRBD1 as D (6 bases). The V and J ends lost 7 bases and 8 bases respectively, with 17 bases between them. This CDR3 is 13 amino acids long. The germline V gene encodes CDR1 SQVTM and CDR2 ANQGSEA. CDR3 coding DNA: TGCAGCGCCAACCGGGGGCTCAGCGAAAAACTGTTTTTT. Its protein product is CSANRGLSEKLFF.

This rearrangement joins TRBV7-2 to TRBJ2-5; 9 nucleotides agree with TRBD2. CDR3 length: 14 amino acids. The ends lost 7 bases at V and 5 bases at J; junction bases unmatched: 8. Germline lookup yields CDR1 SGHTA and CDR2 FQGNSA. The CDR3 bases are TGTGCCAGCACATCAGCGGGGGGACGGGAGACCCAGTACTTC. It yields the protein CASTSAGGRETQYF.

The chain joins TRBV19 to TRBJ2-5, with TRBD2 as a possible D gene (6 bases). Trimming removed 6 bases from V and 3 bases from J, with 17 bases in between. The CDR3 loop spans 15 amino acids. The V gene's germline CDR1 is LNHDA and CDR2 SQIVND (reference sequence). The CDR3 DNA sequence: TGTGCCAGTAGAAGAGGGGACTCGGGGGAAGAGACCCAGTACTTC. Its protein is CASRRGDSGEETQYF.

The J gene is TRBJ1-4, the V gene TRBV7-2; 8 bases map to TRBD1. The V and J ends lost 6 bases and 8 bases, in that order; junction bases with no gene match: 14. Germline CDR1 reads SGHTA; CDR2 reads FQGNSA. The CDR3 has 16 residues. CDR3 sequence: CASSFYRGAWEEKLFF. The CDR3 DNA follows: TGTGCCAGCAGTTTTTACAGGGGGGCGTGGGAAGAAAAACTGTTTTTT.

The gene calls are TRBV11-2 and TRBJ2-1; 12 bases are a match to TRBD2. Per germline, CDR1 SGHAT and CDR2 FQNNGV. V trimming: 7 bases; J trimming: 14 bases; junction bases outside the gene matches: 9. The CDR3 covers 13 residues. Here the CDR3 reads CASTRTSGMREFF. The CDR3 region has the DNA TGTGCCAGCACCAGGACTAGCGGGATGCGAGAGTTCTTC. The whole variable domain, remainder taken from reference TRBV11-2 and TRBJ2-1, is EAGVAQSPRYKIIEKRQSVAFWCNPISGHATLYWYQQILGQGPKLLIQFQNNGVVDDSQLPKDRFSAERLKGVDSTLKIQPAKLEDSAVYLCASTRTSGMREFFGPGTRLTVL.

DNA of the CDR3: TGTGCCAGCAGCCAAACCGGACAGGGTGGCTATGGCTACACCTTC. This gives the protein CASSQTGQGGYGYTF. The chain is built from TRBV7-2 and TRBJ1-2, with 8 bases identical to TRBD1. The CDR3 has 15 residues. Germline CDR1 SGHTA, CDR2 FQGNSA. V trimming: 5 bases; J trimming: 4 bases; junction bases outside the gene matches: 9.

The gene calls are TRBV27 and TRBJ2-3, with 11 bases aligning to TRBD2. Trimming removed 8 bases from V and 6 bases from J; junction bases left unmatched: 7. There are 14 residues in the CDR3. Germline CDR1 is MNHEY and CDR2 is SMNVEV (reference sequence). CDR3 residues: CASLSGRAADTQYF. The CDR3 bases are TGTGCCAGCCTTAGCGGGAGGGCCGCGGATACGCAGTATTTT.

V usage is TRBV30 and J usage is TRBJ2-5; D is perhaps TRBD1 (5 bases). In germline, CDR1 is GTSNPN, CDR2 SVGIG (reference sequence). The CDR3 consists of 13 residues. The ends were cut back, 3 bases at V and 3 bases at J, with 11 bases in the middle. Here the CDR3 DNA reads TGTGCCTGGAGAGAGACAGCCGAAGAGACCCAGTACTTC. Translating it yields CAWRETAEETQYF.

This clone came up once. This chain joins TRBV19 and TRBJ2-6; 7 nucleotides agree with TRBD1. Germline lookup yields CDR1 LNHDA and CDR2 SQIVND (reference sequence). V shed 7 bases, J shed 0 bases, and the junction held 9 bases outside the gene matches. The CDR3 spans 17 residues. CDR3 residues: CASTFTGVLSGANVLTF. In DNA, the CDR3 is TGTGCCAGTACCTTTACAGGGGTTCTCTCTGGGGCCAACGTCCTGACTTTC. Supplemented by reference TRBV19 and TRBJ2-6, the full variable domain reads DGGITQSPKYLFRKEGQNVTLSCEQNLNHDAMYWYRQDPGQGLRLIYYSQIVNDFQKGDIAEGYSVSREKKESFPLTVTSAQKNPTAFYLCASTFTGVLSGANVLTFGAGSRLTVL.

The chain recombines TRBV28 with TRBJ2-7; D is ambiguous. Trimming took off 4 bases at V and 7 bases at J, with 8 bases between the two ends. Germline assignment: CDR1 MDHEN and CDR2 SYDVKM. The CDR3 is 11 residues long. CDR3 protein: CASSSPREQYF. In DNA, the CDR3 is TGTGCCAGCAGTTCACCAAGAGAGCAGTACTTC.

This clone showed up just a few times. The chain has TRBV28 and TRBJ2-7; D gene ambiguous. V lost 8 bases to trimming and J lost 0 bases, with 5 bases between them. The CDR3 covers 11 residues. Germline V gene lookup returns CDR1 MDHEN and CDR2 SYDVKM. As DNA, the CDR3 is TGTGCCAGCGTGAGCTCCTACGAGCAGTACTTC. It codes for CASVSSYEQYF.

The chain is built from TRBV15 and TRBJ2-7, with D perhaps TRBD1 (6 bases). Trimming stripped 2 bases from V and 7 bases from J, with 15 bases between. Germline V gene lookup returns CDR1 LNHNV and CDR2 YYDKDF (reference sequence). There are 14 residues in the CDR3. The CDR3 here is CATSRLQWGPEQYF. In nucleotides, the CDR3 is TGTGCCACCAGCAGACTCCAATGGGGGCCGGAGCAGTACTTC.